This paragraph covers one T cell receptor beta chain sequence. This sample is drawn from a study of control samples from healthy donors and cancer patients. Profiled with immunoSEQ multiplex PCR; TCRdb holds only in-frame clones, not every one. This table holds around 72,000 clones, approximately 84% found once. The CDR3 is 15 residues long. From germline, CDR1 is KGHSH and CDR2 LQKENI. The V and J ends lost 3 bases and 13 bases respectively, with 24 bases between them. The sample taken for sequencing was blood. The TCR comes from a man aged 45 to 65 in good health. This chain uses TRBV18 with TRBJ1-2; D gene uncertain. CDR3 amino acids: CASSPRPVSNGGFTF. The CDR3 nucleotides read TGTGCCAGCTCACCTAGGCCCGTCAGTAATGGAGGGTTCACCTTC.